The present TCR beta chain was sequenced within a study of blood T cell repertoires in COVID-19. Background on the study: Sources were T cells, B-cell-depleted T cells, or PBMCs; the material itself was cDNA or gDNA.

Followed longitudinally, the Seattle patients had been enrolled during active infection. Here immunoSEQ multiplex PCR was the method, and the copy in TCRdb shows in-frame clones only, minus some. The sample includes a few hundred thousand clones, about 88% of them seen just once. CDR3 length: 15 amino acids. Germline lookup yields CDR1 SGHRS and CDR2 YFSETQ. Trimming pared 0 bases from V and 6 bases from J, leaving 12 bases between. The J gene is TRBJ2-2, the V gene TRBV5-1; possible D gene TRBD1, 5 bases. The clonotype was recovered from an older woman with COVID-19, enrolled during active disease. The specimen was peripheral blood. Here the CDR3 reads CASSLEVRVPGELFF. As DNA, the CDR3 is TGCGCCAGCAGCTTGGAGGTCAGGGTGCCCGGGGAGCTGTTTTTT.